There are a few counts of the clone carrying this T cell receptor beta chain. The source material, RNA transcripts, was used to amplify TCR beta CDR3 regions. HTBI primers were employed in a first-round RT-PCR of the TCR CDR3. Each CDR3 protein is one row after TCRdb ran MiXCR on the multiplex PCR reads. The table shows about 360,000 distinct CDR3 sequences, with roughly 25% occurring only once. The data originate from a study of T cells in Graves' hyperthyroidism and ophthalmopathy. Trimming left V 7 bases short and J 1 base short, with 13 bases between. The CDR3 runs to 14 residues. The germline CDR1 and CDR2 sequences are MNHNS and SASEGT.

The TCR was taken from a man aged 50 to 60 with Graves' hyperthyroidism. Sequencing input: blood. This chain uses TRBV6-1 with TRBJ1-1, with unresolved D. This chain's CDR3 is CASIPRTENTEAFF. CDR3 DNA sequence: TGTGCCAGCATACCCAGAACAGAGAACACTGAAGCTTTCTTT.